This TCR beta chain was observed in a study of blood T cell repertoires in COVID-19. Study-level information: From the United States, Italy and Spain came samples of acute and convalescent COVID-19.

Per the germline V gene, CDR1 is KGHDR and CDR2 is SFDVKD. The CDR3 has 12 amino acids. Trimming took 5 bases from V and 4 from J, leaving 7 bases between them. Sequenced by immunoSEQ multiplex PCR; TCRdb stores in-frame clones only, minus some. In the table there are over 300,000 clones, 89% of which are singletons. Which cohort a participant joined came from the clinical history participants gave. The recovered donors of Cohort 3 showed two negative PCRs, clearance, or symptom resolution. The source of this sequence is a middle-aged woman who had recovered from COVID-19. The V and J genes are TRBV24-1 and TRBJ1-2, with D perhaps matching TRBD1 (6 bases). Sequenced: PBMCs or T cells enriched from blood (not recorded which). The CDR3 here is CATSVTGYGYTF. The CDR3 DNA reads as TGTGCCACCAGTGTGACAGGCTATGGCTACACCTTC.